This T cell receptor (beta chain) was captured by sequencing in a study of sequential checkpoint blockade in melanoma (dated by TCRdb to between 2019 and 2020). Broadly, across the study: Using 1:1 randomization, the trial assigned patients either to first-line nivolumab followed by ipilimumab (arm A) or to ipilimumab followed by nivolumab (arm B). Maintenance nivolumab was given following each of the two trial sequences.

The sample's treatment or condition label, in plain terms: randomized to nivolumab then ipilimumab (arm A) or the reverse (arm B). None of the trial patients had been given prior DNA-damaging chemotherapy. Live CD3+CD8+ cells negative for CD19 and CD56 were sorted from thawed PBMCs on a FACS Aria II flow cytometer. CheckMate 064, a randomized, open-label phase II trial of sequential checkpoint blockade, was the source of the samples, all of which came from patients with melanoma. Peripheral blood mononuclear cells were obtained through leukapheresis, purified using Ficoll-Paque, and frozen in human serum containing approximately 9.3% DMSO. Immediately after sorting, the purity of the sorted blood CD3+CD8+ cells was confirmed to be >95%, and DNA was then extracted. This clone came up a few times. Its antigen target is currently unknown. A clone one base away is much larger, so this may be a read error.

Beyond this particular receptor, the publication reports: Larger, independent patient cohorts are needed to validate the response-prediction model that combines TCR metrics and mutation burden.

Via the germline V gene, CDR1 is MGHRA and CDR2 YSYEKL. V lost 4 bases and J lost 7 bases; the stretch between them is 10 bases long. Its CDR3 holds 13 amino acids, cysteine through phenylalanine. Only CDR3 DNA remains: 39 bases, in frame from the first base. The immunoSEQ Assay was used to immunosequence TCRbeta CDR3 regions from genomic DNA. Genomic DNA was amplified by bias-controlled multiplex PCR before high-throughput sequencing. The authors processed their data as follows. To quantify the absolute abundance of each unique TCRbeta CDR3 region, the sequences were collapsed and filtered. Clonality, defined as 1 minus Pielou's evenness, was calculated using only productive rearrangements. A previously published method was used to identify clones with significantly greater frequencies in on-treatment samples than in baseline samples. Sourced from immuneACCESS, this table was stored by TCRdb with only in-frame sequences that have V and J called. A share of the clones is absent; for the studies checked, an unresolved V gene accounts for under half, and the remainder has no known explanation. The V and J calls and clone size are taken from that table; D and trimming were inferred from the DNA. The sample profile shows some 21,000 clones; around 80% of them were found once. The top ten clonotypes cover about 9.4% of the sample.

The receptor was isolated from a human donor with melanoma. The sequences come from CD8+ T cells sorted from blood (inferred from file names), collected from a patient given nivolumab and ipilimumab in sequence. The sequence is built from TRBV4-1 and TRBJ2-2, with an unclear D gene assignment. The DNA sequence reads TGCGCCAGCAGCCTATCCCCTAGCGGGGAGCTGTTTTTT. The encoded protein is CASSLSPSGELFF.